Listed here are 25 T cell receptor beta chains from one sample, sequenced in a study of blood T cell repertoires in COVID-19. Produced via immunoSEQ multiplex PCR; TCRdb's table is partial and in-frame only. Found here are nearly 250,000 clones, around 85% of them singletons; the top ten hold around 9.8%. Sequencing used PBMCs or T cells enriched from blood (not recorded which). These receptors were obtained from a woman between 45 and 60 years old with acute COVID-19.

The gene calls are TRBV19 and TRBJ1-5; 8 bases are shared with TRBD1. CDR1 LNHDA and CDR2 SQIVND come from the germline V gene (reference sequence). This CDR3 region has 15 residues. With 6 bases clipped from V and 7 bases from J, the junction kept 11 bases outside the gene matches. CDR3 residues: CASSPTDRGHQPQHF. Here the CDR3 DNA reads TGTGCCAGTAGCCCTACCGACAGGGGACACCAGCCCCAGCATTTT.

V and J are TRBV6-5 and TRBJ1-5; no definite D call. The CDR3 length is 13 residues. Deletions cut 5 bases from V and 3 bases from J, with 8 bases between. Germline V lookup: CDR1 MNHEY, CDR2 SVGAGI. CDR3 nucleotide sequence: TGTGCCAGCAGTCAGGAATACAATCAGCCCCAGCATTTT. Its translation is CASSQEYNQPQHF.

The chain recombines TRBV29-1 with TRBJ1-2; 8 bases align to TRBD1. The CDR3 totals 14 residues. V shed 4 bases, J shed 4 bases, and the junction held 8 bases outside the gene matches. In germline, CDR1 is SQVTM, CDR2 ANQGSEA. CDR3 DNA sequence: TGCAGCGTTGCCAGCTTCGGACAGGGCTATGGCTACACCTTC. The encoded protein is CSVASFGQGYGYTF.

The chain joins TRBV15 to TRBJ1-4, with 8 bases identical to TRBD1. J was trimmed by 7 bases and V by 8 bases; bases with no gene match: 9. This CDR3 is built from 14 residues. The germline V gene has CDR1 LNHNV and CDR2 YYDKDF (reference sequence). The CDR3 region is CATARQGTREKLFF. The CDR3 bases are TGTGCCACCGCCCGACAGGGGACGCGTGAAAAACTGTTTTTT.

This chain joins TRBV30 and TRBJ1-6; no reliable D call. The CDR3 consists of 14 residues. The V gene lost 5 bases and the J gene lost 9 bases, with 17 bases spanning the gap. Germline V gene sequence: CDR1 GTSNPN, CDR2 SVGIG (reference sequence). CDR3 loop: CAWVDLSGGSPLHF. The CDR3 DNA is TGTGCCTGGGTGGACCTCTCGGGAGGTTCACCCCTCCACTTT.

V gene TRBV5-8 combines with J gene TRBJ2-5; the match to TRBD1 covers 8 bases. Trimming removed 4 bases from V and 2 bases from J; junction bases left unmatched: 16. This CDR3 is 18 amino acids long. From germline, CDR1 is SGHTS and CDR2 YDEGEE. CDR3 sequence: CASSPGGGAGGPQETQYF. For the CDR3, the DNA is TGTGCCAGCAGCCCAGGAGGAGGAGCAGGGGGCCCGCAAGAGACCCAGTACTTC.

V gene TRBV7-9 combines with J gene TRBJ1-1; a weak D match, TRBD1 (5 bases). Germline V gives CDR1 SEHNR, CDR2 FQNEAQ (reference sequence). This CDR3 has 16 residues. Between the trimmed V and J ends, which lost 3 bases and 4 bases, there was a span of 18 bases. The CDR3 DNA reads as TGTGCCAGCAGCTTCGAAAGGCGGCAGGGCGGCACTGAAGCTTTCTTT. Protein: CASSFERRQGGTEAFF.

This chain uses TRBV19 with TRBJ2-2, with D perhaps matching TRBD1 (6 bases). V gave up 4 bases and J gave up 0 bases, with 12 bases separating them. This CDR3 comprises 16 residues. Germline V gene data show CDR1 as LNHDA and CDR2 as SQIVND (reference sequence). The CDR3 sequence: CASSTTGTPNTGELFF. In nucleotides, the CDR3 is TGTGCCAGTAGTACAACCGGGACACCGAACACCGGGGAGCTGTTTTTT.

The V gene is TRBV6-2 or TRBV6-3, the J gene TRBJ1-2; unclear D gene. With 5 bases removed from V and 3 bases from J, the gap between germline ends came to 16 bases. The CDR3 spans 15 residues. The V gene's germline CDR1 is MNHEY and CDR2 SVGEGT. This CDR3 is CASSRMMDGDYGYTF. The CDR3 nucleotides are TGTGCCAGCAGTCGGATGATGGACGGGGACTATGGCTACACCTTC.

CDR3 nucleotides: TGTGCCATCGAGGACAACCAAGAGACCCAGTACTTC. Translating it yields CAIEDNQETQYF. The V gene is TRBV10-3, the J gene TRBJ2-5, with D maybe TRBD1 (5 bases). This CDR3 comprises 12 residues. The germline V gene has CDR1 ENHRY and CDR2 SYGVKD. V dropped 8 bases and J dropped 0 bases, with 7 bases sitting between them.

This clone has a handful of counts. The gene calls are TRBV12-3 or TRBV12-4 and TRBJ2-7; D gene unclear. V lost 5 bases, J lost 3 bases, and 8 bases lay in between. The CDR3 has 12 amino acids. CDR3 in DNA: TGTGCCAGCAGTCCTGAGTTCTACGAGCAGTACTTC. Translated: CASSPEFYEQYF.

The chain couples TRBV19 to TRBJ1-3, with TRBD1 as a possible D gene (5 bases). With 6 bases removed from V and 0 bases from J, the gap between germline ends came to 15 bases. The CDR3 consists of 16 residues. CDR1 is LNHDA, CDR2 SQIVND, per germline (reference sequence). The chain's CDR3 is CASSQTDRDSGNTIYF. The CDR3 DNA is TGTGCCAGTAGCCAAACCGACAGAGACTCTGGAAACACCATATATTTT.

The chain couples TRBV6-2 or TRBV6-3 to TRBJ1-2, with D possibly matching TRBD1 (5 bases). The V gene lost 5 bases and the J gene lost 4 bases, with 11 bases spanning the gap. This CDR3 comprises 13 residues. Germline CDR1 reads MNHEY; CDR2 reads SVGEGT. DNA of the CDR3: TGTGCCAGCAGTCCCTCGGGACTCTATGGCTACACCTTC. Protein product: CASSPSGLYGYTF.

The chain combines TRBV19 with TRBJ1-1; 9 bases are shared with TRBD1. This CDR3 is built from 15 residues. Germline assignment: CDR1 LNHDA and CDR2 SQIVND (reference sequence). V was clipped by 7 bases and J by 4 bases; unmatched bases: 10. The CDR3 DNA follows: TGTGCCAGTACCGATGGGGACAGGGTGGGCACTGAAGCTTTCTTT. This sequence encodes CASTDGDRVGTEAFF.

The chain is built from TRBV6-5 and TRBJ1-2; TRBD1 might be the D (6 bases). V lost 4 bases, J lost 8 bases, and 14 bases lay in between. The CDR3 totals 13 residues. Germline CDR1 is MNHEY and CDR2 is SVGAGI. The CDR3 spells CASSFFQGHGYTF. CDR3 nucleotide sequence: TGTGCCAGCAGTTTTTTTCAGGGGCACGGCTACACCTTC.

The chain employs TRBV7-2 and TRBJ1-2, with 7 bases that match TRBD1. CDR3 length equals 15 residues. The ends lost 5 bases at V and 5 bases at J; junction bases unmatched: 11. CDR1 is SGHTA and CDR2 is FQGNSA in the germline V gene. CDR3 amino acids: CASSPLGGGGYGYTF. For the CDR3, the DNA is TGTGCCAGCAGCCCACTAGGGGGCGGTGGGTATGGCTACACCTTC.

This sequence joins TRBV20-1 and TRBJ2-3, with D possibly matching TRBD2 (6 bases). V was pared by 3 bases and J by 4 bases, with 8 bases between. There are 12 residues in the CDR3. Germline CDR1 and CDR2: DFQATT and SNEGSKA (reference sequence). Here the CDR3 reads CSASSGADTQYF. The CDR3 DNA follows: TGCAGTGCTAGTTCGGGAGCAGATACGCAGTATTTT.

V and J are TRBV6-5 and TRBJ1-4; TRBD1 might be the D (5 bases). This CDR3 is built from 15 residues. Trimming removed 6 bases from V and 5 bases from J, with 16 bases in between. The V gene's germline CDR1 is MNHEY and CDR2 SVGAGI. CDR3 nucleotides: TGTGCCAGCAGCCATGACAGTGACCGAAATGAAAAACTGTTTTTT. Protein: CASSHDSDRNEKLFF.

The rearrangement joins TRBV30 to TRBJ1-3; D is unclear. The CDR3 loop spans 13 amino acids. V was shortened by 0 bases and J by 7 bases, with 10 bases between the two germline ends. Per the germline V gene, CDR1 is GTSNPN and CDR2 is SVGIG (reference sequence). The CDR3 DNA reads TGTGCCTGGAGTGTATCGGGTTTTAACACCATATATTTT. This codes for CAWSVSGFNTIYF.

The rearrangement uses TRBV25-1 and TRBJ2-5; maybe TRBD2 (6 bases). The V gene's germline CDR1 is MGHDK and CDR2 SYGVNS. CDR3 length equals 15 residues. The V end lost 4 bases, the J end lost 1 base, and 13 bases lay between the germline ends. The CDR3 protein is CASSAFRGTQETQYF. CDR3 sequence (DNA): TGTGCCAGCAGTGCATTTCGGGGGACCCAAGAGACCCAGTACTTC.

The chain employs TRBV27 and TRBJ1-2; no firm D call. Germline V gene sequence: CDR1 MNHEY, CDR2 SMNVEV (reference sequence). The CDR3 totals 15 residues. V was shortened by 2 bases and J by 2 bases, with 12 bases between the two germline ends. The CDR3: CASSLVASRNYGYTF. For the CDR3, the DNA is TGTGCCAGCAGTTTAGTTGCGTCTCGGAACTATGGCTACACCTTC.

This sequence joins TRBV30 and TRBJ1-2; D remains ambiguous. Germline V gene sequence: CDR1 GTSNPN, CDR2 SVGIG (reference sequence). Trimming took off 3 bases at V and 1 base at J, with 9 bases between the two ends. The CDR3 is 13 residues long. CDR3 in DNA: TGTGCCTGGAGCGCAGGATTTAACTATGGCTACACCTTC. It is translated as CAWSAGFNYGYTF.

V usage is TRBV4-3 and J usage is TRBJ2-1, with 12 bases identical to TRBD2. With V trimmed by 0 bases and J by 13 bases, 7 bases remained unmatched. Germline V lookup: CDR1 LGHNA, CDR2 YSLEER. The CDR3 length is 15 residues. The CDR3 here is CASSQDLAGGLKQFF. The CDR3 region has the DNA TGCGCCAGCAGCCAAGATCTAGCGGGGGGGCTGAAACAGTTCTTC.

The chain recombines TRBV7-2 with TRBJ2-3, with D maybe TRBD1 (6 bases). The CDR3 contains 15 residues. CDR1 is SGHTA, CDR2 FQGNSA, per germline. V lost 0 bases to trimming and J lost 0 bases, with 7 bases between them. The CDR3 loop is CASSLAGASTDTQYF. The CDR3 DNA reads TGTGCCAGCAGCTTAGCGGGGGCTAGCACAGATACGCAGTATTTT.

As concerns this clone: Distinct nucleotide sequences in the sample also encode this CDR3. The rearrangement joins TRBV5-1 to TRBJ2-5; unclear D gene. The CDR3 loop spans 12 amino acids. Per the germline V gene, CDR1 is SGHRS and CDR2 is YFSETQ. Trimming took 0 bases from V and 5 from J, leaving 5 bases between them. The DNA for the CDR3 is TGCGCCAGCAGCTTGGCACGGGAGACCCAGTACTTC. It translates to CASSLARETQYF. The variable domain in full, with the rest retrieved from reference TRBV5-1 and TRBJ2-5, is KAGVTQTPRYLIKTRGQQVTLSCSPISGHRSVSWYQQTPGQGLQFLFEYFSETQRNKGNFPGRFSGRQFSNSRSEMNVSTLELGDSALYLCASSLARETQYFGPGTRLLVL.